These 10 T cell receptor beta chains came from one sample sequenced in a study of blood T cell repertoires in COVID-19. Sequenced by immunoSEQ multiplex PCR; TCRdb stores in-frame clones only, minus some. Found here are approximately 170,000 clones, around 78% of them singletons; the top ten hold about 4.6%. The sample was PBMCs or T cells enriched from blood (not recorded which). The origin of the receptors is a woman aged 45-65 years who had recovered from COVID-19.

The chain is built from TRBV30 and TRBJ2-1, with D unresolved. CDR3 length: 13 amino acids. The V end lost 0 bases, the J end lost 5 bases, and 8 bases lay between the germline ends. The germline gives CDR1 GTSNPN, CDR2 SVGIG (reference sequence). For the CDR3, the DNA is TGTGCCTGGAGTGTACAGAGTCACAATGAGCAGTTCTTC. Translating it yields CAWSVQSHNEQFF.

This clone was recorded once. The chain uses TRBV2 and TRBJ2-1; 8 bases agree with TRBD2. Looked up from germline, CDR1 is SNHLY and CDR2 is FYNNEI. The CDR3 consists of 15 residues. With V trimmed by 8 bases and J by 1 base, 7 bases remained unmatched. The CDR3 loop is CASPPGTSSYNEQFF. In DNA form, the CDR3 reads TGTGCCAGCCCCCCCGGGACTAGTTCCTACAATGAGCAGTTCTTC.

This clone was counted once. The chain recombines TRBV3-1 (or the pseudogene TRBV3-2) with TRBJ1-1, with TRBD1 identical over 8 bases. V lost 4 bases to trimming and J lost 7 bases; unmatched junction nucleotides: 8. Germline V gene data show CDR1 as LGHDT and CDR2 as YNNKEL (reference sequence). The length of the CDR3 is 14 residues. CDR3 in amino acids: CASSLYRDRLEAFF. CDR3 DNA: TGTGCCAGCAGCCTTTACCGGGACAGGCTTGAAGCTTTCTTT.

The chain recombines TRBV28 with TRBJ2-1; 7 bases line up with TRBD2. The ends lost 5 bases at V and 6 bases at J; junction bases unmatched: 13. The CDR3 spans 16 residues. CDR1 is MDHEN, CDR2 SYDVKM, per germline. The CDR3 here is CASSPPGEGRGNEQFF. Here the CDR3 DNA reads TGTGCCAGCAGTCCACCCGGGGAGGGGAGGGGCAATGAGCAGTTCTTC.

The rearrangement joins TRBV28 to TRBJ2-1; no clear D. V was pared by 3 bases and J by 5 bases, with 8 bases between. Germline loops: CDR1 MDHEN, CDR2 SYDVKM. The CDR3 extends over 13 amino acids. The DNA for the CDR3 is TGTGCCAGCAGTTTTTCGAGAAACAATGAGCAGTTCTTC. Translation: CASSFSRNNEQFF.

This clone was observed at least ten times. This sequence joins TRBV9 and TRBJ2-1; D is perhaps TRBD2 (6 bases). The CDR3 totals 13 residues. The germline V gene encodes CDR1 SGDLS and CDR2 YYNGEE. V dropped 4 bases and J dropped 4 bases, with 9 bases sitting between them. The CDR3 coding sequence is TGTGCCAGCAGCAGTAGCGGATACAATGAGCAGTTCTTC. This gives the protein CASSSSGYNEQFF. The whole variable domain, filled in from reference TRBV9 and TRBJ2-1, reads DSGVTQTPKHLITATGQRVTLRCSPRSGDLSVYWYQQSLDQGLQFLIQYYNGEERAKGNILERFSAQQFPDLHSELNLSSLELGDSALYFCASSSSGYNEQFFGPGTRLTVL.

This chain uses TRBV13 with TRBJ1-3, with a weak D call TRBD1 (5 bases). The CDR3 is made up of 15 amino acids. Germline V gives CDR1 PRHDT, CDR2 FYEKMQ (reference sequence). The V end lost 6 bases, the J end lost 7 bases, and 19 bases lay between the germline ends. Here the CDR3 reads CASSSREPGGNTIYF. The CDR3 coding sequence is TGTGCCAGCAGTTCCCGAGAGCCCGGGGGGAACACCATATATTTT. The variable domain in full, completed from reference TRBV13 and TRBJ1-3, reads AAGVIQSPRHLIKEKRETATLKCYPIPRHDTVYWYQQGPGQDPQFLISFYEKMQSDKGSIPDRFSAQQFSDYHSELNMSSLELGDSALYFCASSSREPGGNTIYFGEGSWLTVV.

The chain links TRBV30 to TRBJ1-5, with 8 bases that match TRBD1. There are 14 residues in the CDR3. Germline V lookup: CDR1 GTSNPN, CDR2 SVGIG (reference sequence). V was pared by 2 bases and J by 6 bases, with 6 bases of the junction left unmatched. The CDR3 spells CAWSQGAPPQPQHF. CDR3 nucleotide sequence: TGTGCCTGGAGTCAGGGGGCGCCTCCTCAGCCCCAGCATTTT. The whole variable domain, remainder taken from reference TRBV30 and TRBJ1-5, is SQTIHQWPATLVQPVGSPLSLECTVEGTSNPNLYWYRQAAGRGLQLLFYSVGIGQISSEVPQNLSASRPQDRQFILSSKKLLLSDSGFYLCAWSQGAPPQPQHFGDGTRLSIL.

V usage is TRBV28 and J usage is TRBJ1-1, with a possible D match to TRBD1 (5 bases). Trimming shortened V by 6 bases and J by 4 bases, and 15 bases separated the two germline ends. The CDR3 runs 14 residues. Per the germline V gene, CDR1 is MDHEN and CDR2 is SYDVKM. The CDR3, as DNA: TGTGCCAGCAGCCCCCGTAGCGGGGCCACTGAAGCTTTCTTT. It codes for CASSPRSGATEAFF.

The chain links TRBV27 to TRBJ1-2; D is ambiguous. V lost 3 bases and J 8 bases, leaving 16 bases between the germline ends. The CDR3 runs to 14 residues. Germline loops: CDR1 MNHEY, CDR2 SMNVEV (reference sequence). This CDR3 reads CASSLNIHVLGYTF. For the CDR3, the DNA is TGTGCCAGCAGTTTGAACATCCACGTATTGGGCTACACCTTC.